These 28 T cell receptor beta chains came from one sample sequenced in a study of technical replicates of blood from a few donors. Repertoires were generated with immunoSEQ multiplex PCR, while TCRdb's copy carries only in-frame clones and drops some. The table lists about 84,000 clones, roughly 98% of them singletons. Specimen: T cells isolated from PBMCs. The receptors were sampled from a human donor in good health.

The chain carries TRBV4-1 and TRBJ1-1; a possible D gene is TRBD1 (6 bases). Germline V gene lookup returns CDR1 MGHRA and CDR2 YSYEKL. V dropped 1 base and J dropped 5 bases, with 20 bases sitting between them. This CDR3 comprises 17 residues. The chain's CDR3 is CASSQVPGGAGKTEAFF. The CDR3 nucleotides are TGCGCCAGCAGCCAAGTCCCGGGGGGGGCTGGGAAGACTGAAGCTTTCTTT.

The chain carries TRBV11-3 and TRBJ2-3; D is possibly TRBD1 (5 bases). V lost 3 bases to trimming and J lost 4 bases, with 11 bases between them. This CDR3 has 14 residues. CDR1 is SGHNT and CDR2 is YENEEA in the germline V gene. CDR3 bases: TGTGCCAGCAGCTTTGGGGCGGTGGCAGATACGCAGTATTTT. Translated, it gives CASSFGAVADTQYF.

CDR3 sequence (DNA): TGCAGCGTTGACGGGACTAGCGCCAACAATGAGCAGTTCTTC. It codes for CSVDGTSANNEQFF. The chain has TRBV29-1 and TRBJ2-1; 10 bases fit TRBD2. V lost 3 bases and J lost 5; bases outside the gene matches: 4. Germline CDR1 and CDR2: SQVTM and ANQGSEA. The CDR3 extends over 14 amino acids.

The chain couples TRBV6-1 to TRBJ2-7; 7 bases line up with TRBD2. With V trimmed by 1 base and J by 4 bases, 7 bases remained unmatched. Germline CDR1 is MNHNS and CDR2 is SASEGT. The CDR3 covers 15 residues. CDR3 DNA: TGTGCCAGCAGTGAAGGGGTGAGCGGGGTGTACGAGCAGTACTTC. It translates to CASSEGVSGVYEQYF.

The chain combines TRBV11-3 with TRBJ1-1; the D gene is possibly TRBD1 (6 bases). Germline loops: CDR1 SGHNT, CDR2 YENEEA. The ends were cut back, 2 bases at V and 4 bases at J, with 8 bases in the middle. The CDR3 length is 13 residues. The CDR3 bases are TGTGCCAGCAGCTTACGGACAGTCACTGAAGCTTTCTTT. As protein: CASSLRTVTEAFF.

The rearrangement joins TRBV13 to TRBJ1-1; maybe TRBD1 (5 bases). The germline V and J ends were trimmed by 2 bases and 4 bases, with 8 bases remaining between them. The CDR3 is 13 amino acids. Per germline, CDR1 PRHDT and CDR2 FYEKMQ (reference sequence). The CDR3 DNA follows: TGTGCCAGCAGCTTATGGGGCAGCACTGAAGCTTTCTTT. Translated: CASSLWGSTEAFF.

V is TRBV11-2 and J is TRBJ2-7; D not certain. V shed 0 bases and J shed 1 base, with 7 bases lying between them. Germline CDR1 SGHAT, CDR2 FQNNGV. The CDR3 totals 14 residues. CDR3 DNA sequence: TGTGCCAGCAGCTTAGATACTAATTCCTACGAGCAGTACTTC. It is translated as CASSLDTNSYEQYF.

The chain joins TRBV6-6 to TRBJ1-6, with 7 bases matching TRBD1. Looked up from germline, CDR1 is MNHNY and CDR2 is SVGAGI (reference sequence). The CDR3 runs 15 residues. The CDR3 sequence: CASGQEISYNSPLHF. CDR3 sequence (DNA): TGTGCTAGTGGACAGGAGATCTCCTATAATTCACCCCTCCACTTT.

The chain uses TRBV6-1 and TRBJ2-5, with D uncertain. The CDR3 consists of 16 residues. Trimming left V 1 base short and J 5 bases short, with 17 bases between. Germline CDR1 and CDR2: MNHNS and SASEGT. The CDR3 nucleotides read TGTGCCAGCAGTGAAGGTAACGAGGTATTCCTGGAGACCCAGTACTTC. It specifies CASSEGNEVFLETQYF.

The J gene is TRBJ2-3, the V gene TRBV11-2; a possible D gene is TRBD2 (5 bases). The CDR3 is 15 residues long. The germline V gene encodes CDR1 SGHAT and CDR2 FQNNGV. V was trimmed by 1 base and J by 3 bases, leaving 11 bases between them. This CDR3 is CASSLARGWTDTQYF. CDR3 DNA: TGTGCCAGCAGCTTAGCCCGGGGATGGACAGATACGCAGTATTTT. Full variable domain (remainder filled in from reference TRBV11-2 and TRBJ2-3): EAGVAQSPRYKIIEKRQSVAFWCNPISGHATLYWYQQILGQGPKLLIQFQNNGVVDDSQLPKDRFSAERLKGVDSTLKIQPAKLEDSAVYLCASSLARGWTDTQYFGPGTRLTVL.

This sequence joins TRBV11-2 and TRBJ2-4, with D hard to call. This CDR3 is 13 amino acids long. The germline V gene encodes CDR1 SGHAT and CDR2 FQNNGV. The V end was cut by 5 bases, the J end by 8 bases, with 13 bases between. The CDR3 is CASSLVVEDIQYF. The CDR3 DNA reads as TGTGCCAGCAGCCTAGTAGTCGAGGACATTCAGTACTTC.

V is TRBV18 and J is TRBJ2-7; 8 nucleotides align to TRBD1. The CDR3 covers 13 residues. Germline assignment: CDR1 KGHSH and CDR2 LQKENI. The ends lost 3 bases at V and 3 bases at J; junction bases unmatched: 1. DNA for the CDR3: TGTGCCAGCTCACCGACAGGGGACTACGAGCAGTACTTC. The encoded protein is CASSPTGDYEQYF.

The chain recombines TRBV18 with TRBJ2-1, with 12 bases lining up with TRBD2. Losses at the gene ends were 3 bases for V and 4 bases for J; bases not matched to a gene: 4. The CDR3 loop spans 16 amino acids. Per the germline V gene, CDR1 is KGHSH and CDR2 is LQKENI. CDR3 nucleotides: TGTGCCAGCTCACCGCTAGCGGGAGGGGGTTACAATGAGCAGTTCTTC. Translating it yields CASSPLAGGGYNEQFF.

This clone was seen a handful of times. For the CDR3, the DNA is TGTGCCTGTTCTTTCCTTCCTACAGGGGTGGTCGGCGAGCAGTACTTC. Amino acid sequence: CACSFLPTGVVGEQYF. V usage is TRBV30 and J usage is TRBJ2-7; 7 bases align to TRBD1. Losses at the gene ends were 6 bases for V and 6 bases for J; bases not matched to a gene: 20. Per the germline V gene, CDR1 is GTSNPN and CDR2 is SVGIG (reference sequence). This CDR3 has 16 amino acids. The full variable domain, completed using reference TRBV30 and TRBJ2-7, is SQTIHQWPATLVQPVGSPLSLECTVEGTSNPNLYWYRQAAGRGLQLLFYSVGIGQISSEVPQNLSASRPQDRQFILSSKKLLLSDSGFYLCACSFLPTGVVGEQYFGPGTRLTVT.

V usage is TRBV5-6 and J usage is TRBJ1-1, with TRBD1 matching over 7 bases. The germline V gene encodes CDR1 SGHDT and CDR2 YYEEEE. The CDR3 totals 14 residues. V was pared by 4 bases and J by 0 bases, with 3 bases of the junction left unmatched. The CDR3 region is CASSRTGMNTEAFF. The CDR3 DNA sequence: TGTGCCAGCAGCCGGACAGGTATGAACACTGAAGCTTTCTTT.

The V gene is TRBV10-3, the J gene TRBJ1-4; 7 bases agree with TRBD1. Germline lookup yields CDR1 ENHRY and CDR2 SYGVKD. Trimming cost V 0 bases and J 7 bases; bases outside gene matches: 5. The CDR3 is 15 amino acids. The CDR3: CAISESLQGSEKLFF. CDR3 nucleotides: TGTGCCATCAGTGAGTCCTTACAGGGGAGTGAAAAACTGTTTTTT.

In nucleotides, the CDR3 is TGTGCCAGCAGTGAGGGGGGAAGCAATCAGCCCCAGCATTTT. It is translated as CASSEGGSNQPQHF. The genes are TRBV2 and TRBJ1-5, with TRBD1 as a possible D gene (5 bases). The V and J ends lost 3 bases and 1 base respectively, with 7 bases between them. The germline V gene encodes CDR1 SNHLY and CDR2 FYNNEI. The CDR3 extends over 14 amino acids. The whole variable domain, remainder taken from reference TRBV2 and TRBJ1-5, is EPEVTQTPSHQVTQMGQEVILRCVPISNHLYFYWYRQILGQKVEFLVSFYNNEISEKSEIFDDQFSVERPDGSNFTLKIRSTKLEDSAMYFCASSEGGSNQPQHFGDGTRLSIL.

The genes are TRBV30 and TRBJ2-7, with 7 bases aligning to TRBD1. The germline V gene has CDR1 GTSNPN and CDR2 SVGIG (reference sequence). Unmatched junction bases numbered 12, after V lost 0 bases and J lost 1 base. The length of the CDR3 is 17 residues. The CDR3 nucleotides are TGTGCCTGGAGTGTTCTGTCCGGGACAGATCTTTCCTACGAGCAGTACTTC. Encoded protein: CAWSVLSGTDLSYEQYF.

This clone was seen a single time. The gene calls are TRBV11-3 and TRBJ2-1; 12 bases agree with TRBD2. Germline trimming cut 5 bases from V and 6 bases from J; bases unmatched to any gene: 8. The CDR3 loop spans 16 amino acids. Germline loops: CDR1 SGHNT, CDR2 YENEEA. The CDR3 region is CASSPRTSGVLNEQFF. In DNA, the CDR3 is TGTGCCAGCAGCCCCAGGACTAGCGGGGTACTCAATGAGCAGTTCTTC.

J is TRBJ1-5 and V is TRBV6-1, with D unclear. Germline CDR1 is MNHNS and CDR2 is SASEGT. Trimming pared 2 bases from V and 2 bases from J, leaving 10 bases between. This CDR3 comprises 15 residues. In DNA, the CDR3 is TGTGCCAGCAGTGAAATTCGGGGAGGCAATCAGCCCCAGCATTTT. Amino acid sequence: CASSEIRGGNQPQHF.

The rearrangement links TRBV29-1 to TRBJ2-1, with D uncertain. The CDR3 loop spans 11 amino acids. Trimming shortened V by 4 bases and J by 3 bases, and 4 bases separated the two germline ends. Germline V CDR1 and CDR2: SQVTM, ANQGSEA. CDR3 sequence reads: CSVGLYNEQFF. In nucleotides, the CDR3 is TGCAGCGTTGGACTCTACAATGAGCAGTTCTTC.

Of note for this clone: The identical CDR3 is also encoded by other nucleotide sequences in the sample. The chain uses TRBV7-9 and TRBJ1-2; tentatively, D is TRBD1 (5 bases). This CDR3 is built from 11 residues. CDR1 is SEHNR, CDR2 FQNEAQ, per germline (reference sequence). V lost 2 bases, J lost 8 bases, and 6 bases lay in between. The CDR3 DNA sequence: TGTGCCAGCAGCTTACAGGGCGGCTACACCTTC. This encodes CASSLQGGYTF.

The chain has TRBV7-2 and TRBJ2-1; maybe TRBD1 (5 bases). Germline loops: CDR1 SGHTA, CDR2 FQGNSA. V lost 3 bases to trimming and J lost 2 bases, with 8 bases between them. The CDR3 totals 14 residues. The CDR3 region has the DNA TGTGCCAGCAGCTTCCAGGACACCTACAATGAGCAGTTCTTC. It translates to CASSFQDTYNEQFF.

The chain links TRBV6-5 to TRBJ1-2; TRBD1 matches at 8 bases. CDR1 MNHEY and CDR2 SVGAGI come from the germline V gene. CDR3 length equals 15 residues. Trimming took 5 bases from V and 8 from J; bases not matched to a gene: 13. CDR3 amino acids: CASSPPGGESGGYTF. The CDR3 coding sequence is TGTGCCAGCAGTCCCCCAGGGGGCGAGTCTGGGGGCTACACCTTC.

The gene calls are TRBV5-6 and TRBJ2-7; D is possibly TRBD1 (6 bases). CDR1 is SGHDT, CDR2 YYEEEE, per germline. The CDR3 loop spans 14 amino acids. V lost 6 bases, J lost 3 bases, and 16 bases lay in between. CDR3 sequence: CASNPGGQNYEQYF. DNA of the CDR3: TGTGCCAGCAACCCCGGAGGACAGAACTACGAGCAGTACTTC.

This sequence joins TRBV7-2 and TRBJ1-5, with 7 bases that match TRBD1. V shed 5 bases and J 6 bases; nucleotides not matched to a gene: 4. This CDR3 region has 13 residues. Germline CDR1 and CDR2: SGHTA and FQGNSA. CDR3 region: CASSQGVAQPQHF. The CDR3 nucleotides read TGTGCCAGCAGCCAGGGGGTTGCTCAGCCCCAGCATTTT.

This rearrangement joins TRBV10-2 to TRBJ1-1, with D possibly being TRBD1 (6 bases). The CDR3 is made up of 14 amino acids. Deletions cut 8 bases from V and 0 bases from J, with 13 bases between. Germline V gives CDR1 WSHSY, CDR2 SAAADI. CDR3 protein: CASVYGQLNTEAFF. The CDR3 DNA reads as TGCGCCAGCGTGTACGGACAGTTGAACACTGAAGCTTTCTTT.

The rearrangement uses TRBV11-2 and TRBJ2-7; 9 bases agree with TRBD2. The CDR3 consists of 16 residues. Germline V CDR1 and CDR2: SGHAT, FQNNGV. V trimming: 0 bases; J trimming: 1 base; junction bases outside the gene matches: 4. CDR3 region: CASSLEGGRASYEQYF. For the CDR3, the DNA is TGTGCCAGCAGCTTAGAAGGCGGGAGGGCTTCCTACGAGCAGTACTTC.